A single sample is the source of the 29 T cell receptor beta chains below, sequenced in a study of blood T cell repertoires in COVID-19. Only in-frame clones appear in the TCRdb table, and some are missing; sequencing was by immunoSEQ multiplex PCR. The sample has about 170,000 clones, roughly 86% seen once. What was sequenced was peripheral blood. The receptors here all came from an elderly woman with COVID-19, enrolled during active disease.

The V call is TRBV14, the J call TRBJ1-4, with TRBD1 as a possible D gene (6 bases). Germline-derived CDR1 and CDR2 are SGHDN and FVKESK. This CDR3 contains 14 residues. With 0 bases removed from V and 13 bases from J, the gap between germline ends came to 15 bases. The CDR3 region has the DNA TGTGCCAGCAGCCAAGAATTGGGTAGGGGGAGACTGTTTTTT. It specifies CASSQELGRGRLFF.

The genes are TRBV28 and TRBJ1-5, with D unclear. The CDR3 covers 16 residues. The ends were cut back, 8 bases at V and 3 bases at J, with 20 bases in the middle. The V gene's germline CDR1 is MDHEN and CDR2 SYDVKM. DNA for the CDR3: TGTGCCAGCTCCCCCCTGGGCCGGGAAGTCAATCAGCCCCAGCATTTT. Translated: CASSPLGREVNQPQHF.

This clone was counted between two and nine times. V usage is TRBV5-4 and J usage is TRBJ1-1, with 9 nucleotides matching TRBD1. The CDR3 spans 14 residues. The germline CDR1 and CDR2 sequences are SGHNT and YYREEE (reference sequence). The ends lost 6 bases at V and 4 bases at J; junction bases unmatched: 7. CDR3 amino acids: CASTQTGGRTEAFF. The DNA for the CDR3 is TGTGCCAGCACCCAAACAGGGGGCCGCACTGAAGCTTTCTTT.

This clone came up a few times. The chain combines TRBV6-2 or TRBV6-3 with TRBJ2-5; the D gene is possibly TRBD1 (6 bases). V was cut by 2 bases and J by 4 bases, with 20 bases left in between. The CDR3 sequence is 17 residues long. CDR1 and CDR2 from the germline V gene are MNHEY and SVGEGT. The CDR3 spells CASSYPSTGPVRETQYF. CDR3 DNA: TGTGCCAGCAGTTACCCATCAACAGGGCCTGTGAGAGAGACCCAGTACTTC.

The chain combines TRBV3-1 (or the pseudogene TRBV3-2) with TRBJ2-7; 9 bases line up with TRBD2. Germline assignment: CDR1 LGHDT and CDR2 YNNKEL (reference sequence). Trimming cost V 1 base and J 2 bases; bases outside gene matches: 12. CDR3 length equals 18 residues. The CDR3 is CASSQGSSGIAAAYEQYF. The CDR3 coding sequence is TGTGCCAGCAGCCAAGGTTCTAGCGGGATTGCCGCGGCCTACGAGCAGTACTTC.

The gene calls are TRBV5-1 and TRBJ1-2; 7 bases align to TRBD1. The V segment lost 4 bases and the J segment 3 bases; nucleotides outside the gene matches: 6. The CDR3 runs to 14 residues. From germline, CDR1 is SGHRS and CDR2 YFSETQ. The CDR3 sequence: CASSPVGQDYGYTF. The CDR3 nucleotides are TGCGCCAGCAGCCCCGTTGGACAGGACTATGGCTACACCTTC. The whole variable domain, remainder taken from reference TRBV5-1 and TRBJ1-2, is KAGVTQTPRYLIKTRGQQVTLSCSPISGHRSVSWYQQTPGQGLQFLFEYFSETQRNKGNFPGRFSGRQFSNSRSEMNVSTLELGDSALYLCASSPVGQDYGYTFGSGTRLTVV.

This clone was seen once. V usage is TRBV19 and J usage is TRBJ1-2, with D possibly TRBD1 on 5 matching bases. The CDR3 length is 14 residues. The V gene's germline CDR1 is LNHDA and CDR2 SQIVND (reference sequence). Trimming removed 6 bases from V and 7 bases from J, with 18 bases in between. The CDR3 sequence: CASRSVGRESGYTF. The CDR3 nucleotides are TGTGCCAGTAGGTCGGTTGGCAGGGAAAGTGGCTACACCTTC. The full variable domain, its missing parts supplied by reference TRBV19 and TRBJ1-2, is DGGITQSPKYLFRKEGQNVTLSCEQNLNHDAMYWYRQDPGQGLRLIYYSQIVNDFQKGDIAEGYSVSREKKESFPLTVTSAQKNPTAFYLCASRSVGRESGYTFGSGTRLTVV.

The CDR3 spells CASSLSLGGRATDTQYF. CDR3 sequence (DNA): TGTGCCAGCAGCTTAAGTCTTGGCGGGAGGGCCACAGATACGCAGTATTTT. V gene TRBV7-3 combines with J gene TRBJ2-3; 9 positions agree with TRBD2. The CDR3 length is 17 residues. Trimming took 1 base from V and 2 from J; bases not matched to a gene: 7. CDR1 is SGHTA, CDR2 FQGTGA, per germline.

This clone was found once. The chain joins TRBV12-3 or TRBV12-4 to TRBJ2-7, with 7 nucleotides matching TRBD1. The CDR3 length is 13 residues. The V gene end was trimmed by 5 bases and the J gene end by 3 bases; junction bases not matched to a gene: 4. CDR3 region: CASSEQGNYEQYF. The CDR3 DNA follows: TGTGCCAGCAGTGAACAGGGGAACTACGAGCAGTACTTC.

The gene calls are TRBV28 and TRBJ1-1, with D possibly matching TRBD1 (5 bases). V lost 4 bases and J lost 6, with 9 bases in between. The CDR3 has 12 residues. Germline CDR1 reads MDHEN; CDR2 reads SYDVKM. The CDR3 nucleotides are TGTGCCAGCAGTTGGGCGGGGGCTGAAGCTTTCTTT. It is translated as CASSWAGAEAFF.

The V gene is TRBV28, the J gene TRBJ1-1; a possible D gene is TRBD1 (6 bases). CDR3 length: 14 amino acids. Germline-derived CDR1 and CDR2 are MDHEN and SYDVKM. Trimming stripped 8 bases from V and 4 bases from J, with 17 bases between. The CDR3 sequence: CASRSGGLSTEAFF. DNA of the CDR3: TGTGCCAGCCGCAGCGGGGGGCTTAGCACTGAAGCTTTCTTT. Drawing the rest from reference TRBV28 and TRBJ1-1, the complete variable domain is DVKVTQSSRYLVKRTGEKVFLECVQDMDHENMFWYRQDPGLGLRLIYFSYDVKMKEKGDIPEGYSVSREKKERFSLILESASTNQTSMYLCASRSGGLSTEAFFGQGTRLTVV.

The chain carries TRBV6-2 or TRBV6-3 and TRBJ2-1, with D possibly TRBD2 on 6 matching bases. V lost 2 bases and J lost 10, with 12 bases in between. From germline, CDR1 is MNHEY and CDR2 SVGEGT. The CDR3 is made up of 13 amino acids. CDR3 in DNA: TGTGCCAGCAGTTACGTAGTTAGCGGCGAGCAGTTCTTC. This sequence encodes CASSYVVSGEQFF.

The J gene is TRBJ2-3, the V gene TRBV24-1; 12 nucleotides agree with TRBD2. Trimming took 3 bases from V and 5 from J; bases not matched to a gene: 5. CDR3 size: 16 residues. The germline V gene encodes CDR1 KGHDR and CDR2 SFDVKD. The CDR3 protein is CATSDRLAGEIDTQYF. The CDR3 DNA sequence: TGTGCCACCAGTGATCGACTAGCGGGAGAGATAGATACGCAGTATTTT.

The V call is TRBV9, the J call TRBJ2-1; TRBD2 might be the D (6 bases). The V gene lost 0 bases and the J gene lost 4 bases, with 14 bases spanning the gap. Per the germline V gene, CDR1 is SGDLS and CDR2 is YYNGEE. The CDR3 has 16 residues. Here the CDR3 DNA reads TGTGCCAGCAGCGTAGAGTCACTCGGGGGTTACAATGAGCAGTTCTTC. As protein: CASSVESLGGYNEQFF.

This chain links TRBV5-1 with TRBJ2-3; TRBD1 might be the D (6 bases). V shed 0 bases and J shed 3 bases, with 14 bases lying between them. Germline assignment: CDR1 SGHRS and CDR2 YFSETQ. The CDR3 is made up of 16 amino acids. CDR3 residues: CASSLATGQATDTQYF. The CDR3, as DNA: TGCGCCAGCAGCTTGGCCACAGGGCAAGCGACAGATACGCAGTATTTT.

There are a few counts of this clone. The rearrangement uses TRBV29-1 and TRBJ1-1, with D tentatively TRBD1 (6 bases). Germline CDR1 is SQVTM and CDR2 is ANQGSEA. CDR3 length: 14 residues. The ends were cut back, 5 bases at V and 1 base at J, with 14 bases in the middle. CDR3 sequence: CSVLTGQTNTEAFF. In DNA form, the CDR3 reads TGCAGCGTTCTAACCGGACAGACGAACACTGAAGCTTTCTTT.

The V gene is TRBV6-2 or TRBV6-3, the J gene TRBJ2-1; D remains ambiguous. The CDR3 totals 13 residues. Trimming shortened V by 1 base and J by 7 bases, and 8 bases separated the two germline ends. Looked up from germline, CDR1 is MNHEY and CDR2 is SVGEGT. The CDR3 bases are TGTGCCAGCAGTTACTTCCCACGGAATGAGCAGTTCTTC. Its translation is CASSYFPRNEQFF.

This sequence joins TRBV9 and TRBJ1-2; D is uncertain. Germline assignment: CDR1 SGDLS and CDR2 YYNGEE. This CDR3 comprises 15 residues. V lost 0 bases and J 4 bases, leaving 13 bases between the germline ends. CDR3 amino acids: CASSVAESGLYGYTF. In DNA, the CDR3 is TGTGCCAGCAGCGTAGCGGAGTCTGGACTCTATGGCTACACCTTC.

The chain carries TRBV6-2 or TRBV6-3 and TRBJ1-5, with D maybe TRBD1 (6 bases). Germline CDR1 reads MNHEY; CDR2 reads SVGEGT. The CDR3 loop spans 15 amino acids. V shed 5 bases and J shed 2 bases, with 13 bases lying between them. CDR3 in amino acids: CASSLPQGGNQPQHF. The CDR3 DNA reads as TGTGCCAGCAGTCTACCACAGGGAGGCAATCAGCCCCAGCATTTT.

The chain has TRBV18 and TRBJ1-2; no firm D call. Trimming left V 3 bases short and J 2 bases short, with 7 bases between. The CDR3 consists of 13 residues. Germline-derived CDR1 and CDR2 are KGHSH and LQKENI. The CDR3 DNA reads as TGTGCCAGCTCACCTTCCCAAAACTATGGCTACACCTTC. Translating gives CASSPSQNYGYTF.

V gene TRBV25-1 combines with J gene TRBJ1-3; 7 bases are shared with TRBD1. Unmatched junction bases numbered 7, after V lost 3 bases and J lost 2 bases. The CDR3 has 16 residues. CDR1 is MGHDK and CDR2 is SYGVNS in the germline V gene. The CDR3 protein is CASSETGPTTGNTIYF. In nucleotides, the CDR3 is TGTGCCAGCAGTGAGACAGGGCCTACTACTGGAAACACCATATATTTT.

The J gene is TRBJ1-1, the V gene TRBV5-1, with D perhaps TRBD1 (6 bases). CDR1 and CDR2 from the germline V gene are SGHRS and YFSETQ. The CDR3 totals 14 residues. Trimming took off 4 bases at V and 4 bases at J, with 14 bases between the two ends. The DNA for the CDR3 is TGCGCCAGCAGCATTGTAGGGGGAAGCACTGAAGCTTTCTTT. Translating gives CASSIVGGSTEAFF.

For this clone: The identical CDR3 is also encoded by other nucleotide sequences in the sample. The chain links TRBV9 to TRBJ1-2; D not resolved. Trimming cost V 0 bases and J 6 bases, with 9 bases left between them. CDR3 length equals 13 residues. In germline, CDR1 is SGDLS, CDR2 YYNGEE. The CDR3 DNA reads TGTGCCAGCAGCGTAGATTCCGGGAATGGCTACACCTTC. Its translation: CASSVDSGNGYTF.

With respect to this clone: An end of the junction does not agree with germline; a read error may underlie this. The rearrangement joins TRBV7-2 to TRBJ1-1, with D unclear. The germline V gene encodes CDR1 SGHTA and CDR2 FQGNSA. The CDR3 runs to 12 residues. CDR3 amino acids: CASSLGYSEAFF. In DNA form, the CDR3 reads TGTGCCAGCAGTTTAGGGTACTCTGAAGCTTTCTTT.

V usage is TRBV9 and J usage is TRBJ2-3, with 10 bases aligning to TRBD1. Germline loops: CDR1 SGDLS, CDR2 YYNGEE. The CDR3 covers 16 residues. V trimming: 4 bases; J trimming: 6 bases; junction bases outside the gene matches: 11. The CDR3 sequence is CASSRRQGALGDTQYF. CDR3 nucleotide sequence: TGTGCCAGCAGCAGAAGACAGGGGGCTCTCGGGGATACGCAGTATTTT.

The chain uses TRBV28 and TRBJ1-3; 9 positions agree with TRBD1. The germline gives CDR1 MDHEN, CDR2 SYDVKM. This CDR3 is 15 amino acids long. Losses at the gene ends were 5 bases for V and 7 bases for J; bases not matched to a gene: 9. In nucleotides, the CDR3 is TGTGCCAGCAGTCCACTAAGAGACAGGGGGAACACCATATATTTT. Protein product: CASSPLRDRGNTIYF.

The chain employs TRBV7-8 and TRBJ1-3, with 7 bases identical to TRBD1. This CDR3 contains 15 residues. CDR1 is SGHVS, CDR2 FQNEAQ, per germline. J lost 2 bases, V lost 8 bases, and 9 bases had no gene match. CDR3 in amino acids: CASGFGGQTGNTIYF. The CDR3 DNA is TGTGCCAGCGGATTTGGGGGACAGACTGGAAACACCATATATTTT.

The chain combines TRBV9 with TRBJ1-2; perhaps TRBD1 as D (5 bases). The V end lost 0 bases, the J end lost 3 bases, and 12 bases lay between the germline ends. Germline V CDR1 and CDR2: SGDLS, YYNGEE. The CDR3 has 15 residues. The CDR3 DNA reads TGTGCCAGCAGCGTAGGGAACAGGATGGACTATGGCTACACCTTC. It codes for CASSVGNRMDYGYTF. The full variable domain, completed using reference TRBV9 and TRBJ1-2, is DSGVTQTPKHLITATGQRVTLRCSPRSGDLSVYWYQQSLDQGLQFLIQYYNGEERAKGNILERFSAQQFPDLHSELNLSSLELGDSALYFCASSVGNRMDYGYTFGSGTRLTVV.

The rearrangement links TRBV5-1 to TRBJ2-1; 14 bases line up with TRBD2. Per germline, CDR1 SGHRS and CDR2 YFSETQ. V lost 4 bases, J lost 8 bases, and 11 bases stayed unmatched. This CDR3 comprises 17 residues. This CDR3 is CASSGQGLAGAGDEQFF. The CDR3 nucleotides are TGCGCCAGCAGCGGACAGGGACTAGCGGGAGCGGGCGATGAGCAGTTCTTC. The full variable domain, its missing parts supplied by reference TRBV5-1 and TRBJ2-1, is KAGVTQTPRYLIKTRGQQVTLSCSPISGHRSVSWYQQTPGQGLQFLFEYFSETQRNKGNFPGRFSGRQFSNSRSEMNVSTLELGDSALYLCASSGQGLAGAGDEQFFGPGTRLTVL.